This entry features one T cell receptor (beta chain) sequence. Germline V gene lookup returns CDR1 DFQATT and CDR2 SNEGSKA (reference sequence). CDR3 length equals 17 residues. These data come from a study of T cells expressing NK-cell markers. In generating TCR beta cDNA, 5'RACE template switching with UMIs was used. One entry per CDR3 protein, without DNA, is what TCRdb gives after re-calling the 5' RACE reads. Its table lists about 460,000 distinct CDR3 sequences. The chain couples TRBV20-1 to TRBJ2-7; without DNA, the TCRdb call of TRBD1 cannot be checked. The sequence came from a woman aged 45-60 years in good health. The source material was blood T cells: a sorted CD56 or NKG2C T cell subset, CD4+ or CD8+ T cells, or bulk PBMC T cells (not recorded which). The CDR3 is CSAAASPGGSPQIEQYF.